This TCR beta chain was observed in a study of blood T cell repertoires in COVID-19. Assay: immunoSEQ multiplex PCR; the TCRdb copy retains only in-frame clones and omits some. The table lists under 200,000 clones, under 85% of them singletons. The source of this sequence is a man between 50 and 59 years old who had recovered from COVID-19. Source material: PBMCs or T cells enriched from blood (not recorded which).

The DNA of the CDR3 is TGTGCCAGCAGAGACGCGGGGGTCTCTGGAAACACCATATATTTT. It codes for CASRDAGVSGNTIYF. The gene calls are TRBV3-1 (or the pseudogene TRBV3-2) and TRBJ1-3; D possibly corresponds to TRBD1 (5 bases). The CDR3 has 15 residues. Trimming pared 6 bases from V and 0 bases from J, leaving 12 bases between. Germline values: CDR1 LGHDT, CDR2 YNNKEL (reference sequence).